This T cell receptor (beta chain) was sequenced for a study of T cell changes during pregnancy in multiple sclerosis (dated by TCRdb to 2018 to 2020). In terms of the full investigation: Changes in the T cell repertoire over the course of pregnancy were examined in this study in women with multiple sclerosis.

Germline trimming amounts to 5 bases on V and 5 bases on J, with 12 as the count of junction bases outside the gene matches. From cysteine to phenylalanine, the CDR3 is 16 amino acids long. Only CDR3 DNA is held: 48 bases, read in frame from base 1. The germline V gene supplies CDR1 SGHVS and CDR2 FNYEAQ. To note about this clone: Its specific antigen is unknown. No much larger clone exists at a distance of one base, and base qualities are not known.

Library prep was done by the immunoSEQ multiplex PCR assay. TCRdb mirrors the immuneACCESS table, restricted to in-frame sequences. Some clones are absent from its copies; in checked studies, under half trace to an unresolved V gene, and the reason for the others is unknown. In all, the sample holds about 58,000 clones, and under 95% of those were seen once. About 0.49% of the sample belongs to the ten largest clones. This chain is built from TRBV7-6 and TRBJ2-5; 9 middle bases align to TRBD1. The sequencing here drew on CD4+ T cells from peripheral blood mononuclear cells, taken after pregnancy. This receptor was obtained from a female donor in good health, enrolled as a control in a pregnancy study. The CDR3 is CASSNGPGQGSETQYF. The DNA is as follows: TGTGCCAGCAGCAACGGACCGGGACAGGGTTCGGAGACCCAGTACTTC.